What follows is one T cell receptor (beta chain) and its context. Its specificity is not known. The V end lost 0 bases, the J end lost 9 bases, and 12 bases lay between the germline ends. The CDR3 runs 14 residues. Germline V lookup: CDR1 MGHRA, CDR2 YSYEKL. This record belongs to a study of graft-versus-host responses after intestinal transplantation. Study-wide results and limits: Early post-transplant HvG declines tracked with peak circulating GvH clone levels. Allograft clonal ratios (graft-versus-host to host-versus-graft) were high in patients who had graft-donor T cell macrochimerism.

Assay used: immunoSEQ multiplex PCR; TCRdb lists only in-frame clones, some missing. The sample includes fewer than 100,000 clones, roughly 82% seen only once; the top ten take under 1.5%. J is TRBJ2-1 and V is TRBV4-1; unclear D gene. Sequencing used PBMCs, obtained 255 days after intestinal transplant. This receptor was identified in a human patient who received an intestinal transplant, so some T cells may come from the graft donor. CDR3 loop: CASSQDVAGGEQFF. The CDR3 nucleotides read TGCGCCAGCAGCCAAGATGTGGCCGGTGGTGAGCAGTTCTTC.